This TCR beta chain was captured by sequencing in a study of blood T cell repertoires in COVID-19. For the study at large: The samples span acute and convalescent COVID-19 from the United States, Italy and Spain. Sample material is recorded as cDNA or gDNA derived from T cells, B-cell-depleted T cells, or PBMCs.

Methods used by the authors: From reference gene primer amplification, estimates of nucleated cell counts were derived. Profiling relied on immunoSEQ multiplex PCR, and the TCRdb table lists in-frame clones only, not all of them. Clonal size and the V and J genes are those of that table, whereas D and trimming came from the DNA. The sample consists of fewer than 250,000 clones, 84% of them appearing once. The CDR3 contains 16 residues. Germline V gene data show CDR1 as SNHLY and CDR2 as FYNNEI. Trimming took 11 bases from V and 2 from J; bases not matched to a gene: 13. The chain uses TRBV2 and TRBJ2-3; TRBD1 aligns across 10 bases. This receptor was obtained from a man in his thirties or forties with active or convalescent COVID-19. Input material: peripheral blood. The CDR3 here is CAGKLRTGGNTDTQYF. DNA of the CDR3: TGTGCCGGAAAACTTAGGACAGGGGGAAACACAGATACGCAGTATTTT. Based on the CDR3 plus reference TRBV2 and TRBJ2-3, the full variable domain is EPEVTQTPSHQVTQMGQEVILRCVPISNHLYFYWYRQILGQKVEFLVSFYNNEISEKSEIFDDQFSVERPDGSNFTLKIRSTKLEDSAMYFCAGKLRTGGNTDTQYFGPGTRLTVL.